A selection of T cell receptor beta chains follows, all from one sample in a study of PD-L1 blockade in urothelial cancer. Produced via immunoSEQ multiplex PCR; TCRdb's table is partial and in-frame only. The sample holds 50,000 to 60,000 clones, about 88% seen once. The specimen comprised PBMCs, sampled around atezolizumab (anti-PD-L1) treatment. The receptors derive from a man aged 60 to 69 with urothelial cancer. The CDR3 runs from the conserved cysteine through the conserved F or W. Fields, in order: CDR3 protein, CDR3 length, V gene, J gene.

CDR3 protein: CASGEWAGVGEQYF
CDR3 length: 14
V gene: TRBV7-8
J gene: TRBJ2-7

CDR3 protein: CAWSAPGGYEAFF
CDR3 length: 13
V gene: TRBV30
J gene: TRBJ1-1

CDR3 protein: CASSPPRGTNNEQFF
CDR3 length: 15
V gene: TRBV18
J gene: TRBJ2-1

CDR3 protein: CASSESTGGNNEQFF
CDR3 length: 15
V gene: TRBV5-1
J gene: TRBJ2-1

CDR3 protein: CASSYSMDRSSYEQYF
CDR3 length: 16
V gene: TRBV6-5
J gene: TRBJ2-7

CDR3 protein: CASSVGTTNEKLFF
CDR3 length: 14
V gene: TRBV9
J gene: TRBJ1-4

CDR3 protein: CASSSLTGGSYEQYF
CDR3 length: 15
V gene: TRBV11-2
J gene: TRBJ2-7

CDR3 protein: CASSQRQGALYFTDTQYF
CDR3 length: 18
V gene: TRBV4-1
J gene: TRBJ2-3

CDR3 protein: CASSPGLVDEQFF
CDR3 length: 13
V gene: TRBV18
J gene: TRBJ2-1

CDR3 protein: CAIKLGGDSNQPQHF
CDR3 length: 15
V gene: TRBV10-3
J gene: TRBJ1-5

CDR3 protein: CSGLGQGDEQYF
CDR3 length: 12
V gene: TRBV29-1
J gene: TRBJ2-7

CDR3 protein: CASSRGPFEKLFF
CDR3 length: 13
V gene: TRBV2
J gene: TRBJ1-4

CDR3 protein: CASNPTGQGNEQYF
CDR3 length: 14
V gene: TRBV19
J gene: TRBJ2-7

CDR3 protein: CASSPGGGYTEAFF
CDR3 length: 14
V gene: TRBV9
J gene: TRBJ1-1

CDR3 protein: CASSPPGQERGFNEQFF
CDR3 length: 17
V gene: TRBV4-1
J gene: TRBJ2-1

CDR3 protein: CASSFSTSGGTDTQYF
CDR3 length: 16
V gene: TRBV11-3
J gene: TRBJ2-3

CDR3 protein: CASSSGGSAGYTF
CDR3 length: 13
V gene: TRBV7-3
J gene: TRBJ1-2

CDR3 protein: CASSLPRETQYF
CDR3 length: 12
V gene: TRBV5-4
J gene: TRBJ2-5

CDR3 protein: CASSLVASGYYSYEQYF
CDR3 length: 17
V gene: TRBV7-2
J gene: TRBJ2-7

CDR3 protein: CASSTSGTGLETQYF
CDR3 length: 15
V gene: TRBV19
J gene: TRBJ2-5

CDR3 protein: CASKPAGTGGYGYTF
CDR3 length: 15
V gene: TRBV6-1
J gene: TRBJ1-2

CDR3 protein: CASSESGSQATYEQYF
CDR3 length: 16
V gene: TRBV6-4
J gene: TRBJ2-7

CDR3 protein: CASSAALGYTDTQYF
CDR3 length: 15
V gene: TRBV5-1
J gene: TRBJ2-3